The rows below give T cell receptor beta chains drawn from one sample of a study of blood T cell repertoires in COVID-19. Assay: immunoSEQ multiplex PCR; the TCRdb copy retains only in-frame clones and omits some. The sample consists of around 80,000 clones, about 80% of them appearing once. Sequencing used peripheral blood. The receptors were sampled from a man aged 50 to 59 with active or convalescent COVID-19. CDR3s include the opening cysteine and the closing phenylalanine or tryptophan. D genes are given only for firm matches. Size values are once, few and many counts, or a class for expanded clones, and some rows have none.

D gene: -
J gene: TRBJ1-1
clone size: -
V gene: TRBV5-6
CDR3 DNA: TGTGCCAGCAGCTTGGGAGAGATGAACACTGAAGCTTTCTTT
CDR3 protein: CASSLGEMNTEAFF

D gene: TRBD2
J gene: TRBJ2-5
clone size: -
V gene: TRBV10-1
CDR3 DNA: TGCGCCAGCAGTGAGTCGACTAGCGAAGAGACCCAGTACTTC
CDR3 protein: CASSESTSEETQYF

D gene: -
J gene: TRBJ2-7
clone size: once
V gene: TRBV6-5
CDR3 DNA: TGTGCCAGCTCGTCGCCAGGGGCCTTCTACGAGCAGTACTTC
CDR3 protein: CASSSPGAFYEQYF

D gene: -
J gene: TRBJ2-7
clone size: -
V gene: TRBV12-5
CDR3 DNA: TGTGCTAGTGGTCAATCCTACGAGCAGTACTTC
CDR3 protein: CASGQSYEQYF

D gene: TRBD1
J gene: TRBJ1-5
clone size: -
V gene: TRBV7-8
CDR3 DNA: TGTGCCAGCAGCTCCGACAGGGAAAGTCAGCCCCAGCATTTT
CDR3 protein: CASSSDRESQPQHF

D gene: TRBD1
J gene: TRBJ2-4
clone size: -
V gene: TRBV3-1/TRBV3-2
CDR3 DNA: TGTGCCAGCAGCCACCGACAGGGTACGGCCAAAAACATTCAGTACTTC
CDR3 protein: CASSHRQGTAKNIQYF

D gene: TRBD2
J gene: TRBJ2-3
clone size: -
V gene: TRBV15
CDR3 DNA: TGTGCCACCAGCAACCCGGGGGGGCGCCAGGCGGATACGCAGTATTTT
CDR3 protein: CATSNPGGRQADTQYF

D gene: TRBD1
J gene: TRBJ2-5
clone size: many
V gene: TRBV18
CDR3 DNA: TGTGCCAGCTCATTTGACAGGGGGGAAGAGACCCAGTACTTC
CDR3 protein: CASSFDRGEETQYF

D gene: -
J gene: TRBJ1-2
clone size: -
V gene: TRBV30
CDR3 DNA: TGTGCCTGGACCGCCCAACTCCTGGGGCTCGGTAACTATGGCTACACCTTC
CDR3 protein: CAWTAQLLGLGNYGYTF

D gene: -
J gene: TRBJ1-6
clone size: once
V gene: TRBV2
CDR3 DNA: TGTGCCAGCAGTTATACAGGGCCCGGTTCACCCCTCCACTTT
CDR3 protein: CASSYTGPGSPLHF

D gene: -
J gene: TRBJ2-7
clone size: -
V gene: TRBV6-1
CDR3 DNA: TGTGCCAGCAGTGAAGCAGGCAGGGACGAGCAGTACTTC
CDR3 protein: CASSEAGRDEQYF

D gene: TRBD1
J gene: TRBJ2-3
clone size: few
V gene: TRBV7-2
CDR3 DNA: TGTGCCAGCAGGCTGTCACCGGGACAGGGAACAGATACGCAGTATTTT
CDR3 protein: CASRLSPGQGTDTQYF

D gene: TRBD2
J gene: TRBJ2-3
clone size: -
V gene: TRBV9
CDR3 DNA: TGTGCCAGCAGCCCGAGGACTAGCGGGGGCCACACAGATACGCAGTATTTT
CDR3 protein: CASSPRTSGGHTDTQYF

D gene: TRBD1
J gene: TRBJ1-1
clone size: -
V gene: TRBV5-8
CDR3 DNA: TGTGCCAGCAGCTTGTGGGGGGACAGAAACACTGAAGCTTTCTTT
CDR3 protein: CASSLWGDRNTEAFF

D gene: TRBD2
J gene: TRBJ2-5
clone size: once
V gene: TRBV5-1
CDR3 DNA: TGCGCCAGCAGCTCTCTGGAAGCGGGACTAGCGGGGGCGCTCCAAGAGACCCAGTACTTC
CDR3 protein: CASSSLEAGLAGALQETQYF

D gene: -
J gene: TRBJ2-1
clone size: -
V gene: TRBV2
CDR3 DNA: TGTGCCAGCAGTTTGGACGGCAAAGCGGATAATGAGCAGTTCTTC
CDR3 protein: CASSLDGKADNEQFF

D gene: -
J gene: TRBJ1-4
clone size: -
V gene: TRBV28
CDR3 DNA: TGTGCCAGCAGCTTTGGCGGAACTAATGAAAAACTGTTTTTT
CDR3 protein: CASSFGGTNEKLFF

D gene: -
J gene: TRBJ1-2
clone size: once
V gene: TRBV10-3
CDR3 DNA: TGTGCCATCAGTGAAAGGTTAATAGGGGGCTATGGCTACACCTTC
CDR3 protein: CAISERLIGGYGYTF

D gene: -
J gene: TRBJ2-6
clone size: -
V gene: TRBV9
CDR3 DNA: TGTGCCAGCAGCGTATTAGCCGACTCTGGGGCCAACGTCCTGACTTTC
CDR3 protein: CASSVLADSGANVLTF

D gene: -
J gene: TRBJ2-7
clone size: -
V gene: TRBV6-5
CDR3 DNA: TGTGCCAGCAGTTACTCGGGGGCCCCCGACGAGCAGTACTTC
CDR3 protein: CASSYSGAPDEQYF

D gene: -
J gene: TRBJ2-1
clone size: -
V gene: TRBV7-7
CDR3 DNA: TGTGCCAGCAGCTTCGCCACAGGTGTTGAGCAGTTCTTC
CDR3 protein: CASSFATGVEQFF

D gene: -
J gene: TRBJ2-1
clone size: -
V gene: TRBV6-5
CDR3 DNA: TGTGCCAGCAGTTACTCGAGCTCCTACAATGAGCAGTTCTTC
CDR3 protein: CASSYSSSYNEQFF

D gene: TRBD2
J gene: TRBJ2-1
clone size: -
V gene: TRBV7-7
CDR3 DNA: TGTGCTAGCAGCCGGACTAGCGGGGAGGGAGATGAGCAGTTCTTC
CDR3 protein: CASSRTSGEGDEQFF

D gene: -
J gene: TRBJ2-1
clone size: -
V gene: TRBV5-1
CDR3 DNA: TGCGCCAGCAGCAGGGGGACCATTTACAATGAGCAGTTCTTC
CDR3 protein: CASSRGTIYNEQFF

D gene: TRBD1
J gene: TRBJ1-2
clone size: few
V gene: TRBV30
CDR3 DNA: TGTGCCTGGAGTGTTGCAGGGGGTCATTCAGTTGGTGGCTACACCTTC
CDR3 protein: CAWSVAGGHSVGGYTF

D gene: -
J gene: TRBJ1-4
clone size: -
V gene: TRBV10-3
CDR3 DNA: TGTGCCATCAGTCCCCGGGTGGGGGCGCATGAAAAACTGTTTTTT
CDR3 protein: CAISPRVGAHEKLFF

D gene: -
J gene: TRBJ1-1
clone size: -
V gene: TRBV18
CDR3 DNA: TGTGCCAGCTCACTGTCCAGGGACACTGAAGCTTTCTTT
CDR3 protein: CASSLSRDTEAFF

D gene: -
J gene: TRBJ2-7
clone size: -
V gene: TRBV20-1
CDR3 DNA: TGCAGTGCTAGTCCGGGACTGATGTACGAGCAGTACTTC
CDR3 protein: CSASPGLMYEQYF

D gene: TRBD1
J gene: TRBJ1-1
clone size: -
V gene: TRBV5-1
CDR3 DNA: TGCGCCAGCAGCTTGGATGTCACCGGGACAGGGTACGGTTTCTTT
CDR3 protein: CASSLDVTGTGYGFF

D gene: TRBD1
J gene: TRBJ1-1
clone size: -
V gene: TRBV19
CDR3 DNA: TGTGCCAGCAGGGGGGTCCCCATATGGAACACTGAAGCTTTCTTT
CDR3 protein: CASRGVPIWNTEAFF

D gene: -
J gene: TRBJ2-7
clone size: -
V gene: TRBV11-3
CDR3 DNA: TGTGCCAGCAGTCTCGGACAGTCCGGCGAGCAGTACTTC
CDR3 protein: CASSLGQSGEQYF

D gene: -
J gene: TRBJ2-7
clone size: -
V gene: TRBV9
CDR3 DNA: TGTGCCAGCAGCGTAGCGCCCAGCGGTAATTACGAGCAGTACTTC
CDR3 protein: CASSVAPSGNYEQYF

D gene: TRBD1
J gene: TRBJ2-2
clone size: once
V gene: TRBV9
CDR3 DNA: TGTGCCAGCAGCGTAAGGGGACAGGGAACCGGGGAGCTGTTTTTT
CDR3 protein: CASSVRGQGTGELFF

D gene: -
J gene: TRBJ2-4
clone size: -
V gene: TRBV7-9
CDR3 DNA: TGTGCCAGCAGCTTAGAGGCAGCGAAAAACATTCAGTACTTC
CDR3 protein: CASSLEAAKNIQYF

D gene: -
J gene: TRBJ1-5
clone size: -
V gene: TRBV25-1
CDR3 DNA: TGTGCCAGCAGTGAGGTCGGGCAGCCCCAGCATTTT
CDR3 protein: CASSEVGQPQHF

D gene: -
J gene: TRBJ1-1
clone size: -
V gene: TRBV29-1
CDR3 DNA: TGCAGCGGCCGGGGAGCGGGACGGAACACTGAAGCTTTCTTT
CDR3 protein: CSGRGAGRNTEAFF

D gene: -
J gene: TRBJ2-1
clone size: -
V gene: TRBV5-1
CDR3 DNA: TGCGCCAGCAGCTTGGCGGGGAATGAGCAGTTCTTC
CDR3 protein: CASSLAGNEQFF